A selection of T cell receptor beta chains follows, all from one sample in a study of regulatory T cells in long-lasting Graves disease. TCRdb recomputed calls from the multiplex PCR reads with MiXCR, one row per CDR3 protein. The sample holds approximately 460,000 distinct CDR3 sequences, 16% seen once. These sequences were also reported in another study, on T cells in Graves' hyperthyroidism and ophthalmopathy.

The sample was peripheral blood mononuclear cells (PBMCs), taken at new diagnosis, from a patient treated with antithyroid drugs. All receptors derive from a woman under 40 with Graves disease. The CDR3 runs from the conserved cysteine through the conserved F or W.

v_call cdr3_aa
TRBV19 CASYDARINSPLHF
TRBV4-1 CASSQGLRTTEAFF
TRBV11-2 CASSFRGRPGETQYF
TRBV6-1 CATGQDVKNTEAFF
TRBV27 CASSRMRLAGQAYNEQFF
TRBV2 CASRGEQGGYQPQHF
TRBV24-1 CATSDLSSYGETDSNQPQHF
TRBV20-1 CSARRYGYEQYF
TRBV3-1 CASSQNRGTGTNNEQFF
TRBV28 CASSSDSGSNQPQHF
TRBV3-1 CASSHSTPGSNEQFF
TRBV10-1 CASSESRGANVLTF
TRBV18 CASSLPGTNEKLFF
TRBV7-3 CASSLVGGPQNTEAFF
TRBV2 CASSDSGLAGYYTGELFF
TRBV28 CASSKGLGLFNEQFF
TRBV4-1 CASSQDSGVGETQYF
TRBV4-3 CASSQEGTPTYNEQFF
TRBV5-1 CASSLAAGIPETQYF
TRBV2 CASRVDTQYF
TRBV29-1 CSVGTGGTEAFF
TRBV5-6 CASSLVGHPPYNEQFF
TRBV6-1 CASSGLVSDTQYF
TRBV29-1 CSTTTGSDEQYF
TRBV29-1 CSVEAGGLGPEQFF
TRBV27 CASSMYPPGHLNTEAFF
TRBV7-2 CASSFPGQFYEQYF
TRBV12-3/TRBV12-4 CVSSLTSGRTDTQYF
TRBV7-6 CASSWQGRGNEQFF
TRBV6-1 CASRTGVTTATNEKLFF
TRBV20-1 CSARPSSYEQYF
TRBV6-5 CASSYLLVRGSNQPQHF
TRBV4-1 CASSQAGGRAYNEQFF
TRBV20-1 CSQDAGLGDNEQFF
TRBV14 CASSPLPPTDTEAFF
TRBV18 CASSLTGTSGTEQFF
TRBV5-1 CASSPPIGFGRRSEAFF
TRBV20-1 CSASVWDEQFF
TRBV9 CASSVQADTKNIQYF
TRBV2 CASSVSYEQYF